This entry describes one TCR beta chain. The sample belongs to a study of T cell changes during pregnancy in multiple sclerosis. J gave up 0 bases and V 2 bases, and 5 bases lay outside the gene matches. The CDR3 is 16 amino acids. Per the germline V gene, CDR1 is SGHDT and CDR2 is YYEEEE. TCRdb keeps only in-frame clones here, not all; method: immunoSEQ multiplex PCR. The sample has roughly 45,000 clones, roughly 88% seen once; the top ten hold approximately 1.5%. The sample consisted of peripheral blood, taken in the first trimester of pregnancy. This TCR was sampled from a female donor in good health, enrolled as a control in a pregnancy study. This chain uses TRBV5-6 with TRBJ2-5; 9 bases fit TRBD1. CDR3 sequence (DNA): TGTGCCAGCAGCTTTGGACAGGGGTCGTACCAAGAGACCCAGTACTTC. Its translation: CASSFGQGSYQETQYF.